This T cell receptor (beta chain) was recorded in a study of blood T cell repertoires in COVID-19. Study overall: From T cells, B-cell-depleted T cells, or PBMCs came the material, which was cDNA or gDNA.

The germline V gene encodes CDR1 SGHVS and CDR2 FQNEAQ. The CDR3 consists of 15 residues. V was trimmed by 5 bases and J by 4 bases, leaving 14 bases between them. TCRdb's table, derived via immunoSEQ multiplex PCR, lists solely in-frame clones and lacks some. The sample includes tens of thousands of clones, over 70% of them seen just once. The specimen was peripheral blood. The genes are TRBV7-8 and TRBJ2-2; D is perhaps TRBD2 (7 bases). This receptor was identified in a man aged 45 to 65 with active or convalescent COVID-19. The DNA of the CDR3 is TGTGCCAGCAGCGGACGAGGGGGGGCCACCGGGGAGCTGTTTTTT. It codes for CASSGRGGATGELFF.